This TCR beta chain emerged from a study of cytomegalovirus exposure and HLA in healthy donors (dated 2017 in TCRdb). For the study in its entirety: According to an earlier analysis of 587 of the donors, about 190 million T cells yielded 100 million or so unique TCR beta sequences and roughly 280 Gb of sequence data. Roughly 300 gigabases of sequencing data and 91 million or so unique TCR sequences made up an early release that covered approximately 700 HLA-typed donors. The genetic ancestry cluster associated with self-reported Caucasian donors included about 84% of the 398 genotyped donors. The study aimed to test whether signatures of past pathogen exposure could be identified by cataloging public T cell receptors. The T cell repertoires of 700 or so subjects were profiled by immunosequencing and related to cytomegalovirus serostatus. Besides the first cohort of roughly 660 subjects, a separate validation cohort made up of 95 to 150 different subjects was used. The study combined high-throughput TCR immunosequencing, statistical association of individual TCRs with disease status, and machine learning to predict cytomegalovirus infection status. A later analysis re-analyzed previously published TCR beta repertoires from 650 to 800 donors and added high-resolution HLA genotyping to study TCR occurrence patterns. Rather than drawing on any new phenotypic data, the later analysis identified candidate immune exposures from TCR beta sequences and the way those sequences occurred across donors. In an earlier analysis of a few hundred of the donors, high-throughput TCR beta sequencing was used to judge whether each TCR beta V gene segment behaved as functional or pseudogenic. Donor age, sex, ethnicity and CMV serostatus were compiled together with the repertoire data. A later genetic analysis used genome-wide SNP genotypes for about three fifths of the 666 donors, treating that subset as a discovery cohort. All discovery cohort repertoires had been generated on a single sequencing platform. HLA typing included class I and class II loci at four-digit resolution. The number of donors typed differed by locus, with about 620-630 for A, B, C, DRB1 and DQB1, 522 for DQA1, 606 for DPA1, and around 450 for DPB1. A handful of DR-DQ haplotypes were handled as single units for association and clustering because linkage in the cohort was strong. Among under 450 genotyped donors of the cohort, an average of around 240,000 unique TCR beta nucleotide sequences were sequenced per donor, roughly 18% of them non-productive.

From the cysteine up to the phenylalanine, the CDR3 has a length of 13 residues. The read is trimmed to its CDR3 DNA, 39 bases read in frame from base 1. As encoded in the germline V gene, CDR1 is SQVTM while CDR2 is ANQGSEA. The trim is 6 bases for V and 4 bases for J, with a gap of 15 bases between the germline ends. Library preparation used the immunoSEQ multiplex PCR assay. The multiplex PCR relied on a mix of 60 forward primers for TCR Vbeta segments and 13 reverse primers for TCR Jbeta segments. The CDR3 region of rearranged TCR beta genes was amplified from genomic DNA with a multiplex PCR assay. The amplified TCR beta libraries were sequenced on the Illumina HiSeq System as 87-base-pair reads. Concerning the study's data processing: A later analysis tallied roughly 78 million unique TCR beta chains across the 610 or so repertoires, and some 12 million of those chains were shared by two or more donors. A nearest-neighbor algorithm error-corrected the raw reads and collapsed the reads into unique sequences, merging closely related sequences to remove PCR and sequencing errors. V, D and J gene segments were assigned by aligning CDR3 sequences to IMGT reference sequences. Each retained sequence needed at least a six-nucleotide match to both a V gene segment and a J gene segment. Rearrangements were called productive when the CDR3 lacked stop codons and stayed in frame with V and J; all others were non-productive. Following IMGT convention, CDR3 was defined as the stretch from the second conserved V-encoded cysteine to the conserved J-encoded phenylalanine. Sequences without an unambiguous match to a single V gene segment were excluded from the earlier analysis of approximately 560 of the donors. An earlier analysis of a few hundred of the donors called V segments functional above 56.7% productive rearrangements and segregating when the between-donor standard deviation exceeded 5%. To diagnose cytomegalovirus status from the catalog of TCR beta chain sequences, a statistical classification framework was built. A later analysis assigned V and J genes by comparing TCR nucleotide sequences with IMGT/GENE-DB human TR gene sequences. A later analysis assigned CDR3 sequences and most-parsimonious VDJ recombination scenarios with the TCRdist pipeline. In a later analysis, each TCR beta chain was defined by its CDR3 amino acid sequence together with its V-gene family, and reads lacking a unique V-gene family were excluded. As a way to deal with suspected cross-contamination and a sequencing artifact, a later analysis dropped under 600 nucleotide sequences that were highly shared and had low generation probability. In a later analysis, a clonal expansion index was calculated for each public chain from normalized within-repertoire ranks of inferred template counts. Generation probabilities in a later analysis came from a VDJ recombination model fitted to out-of-frame rearrangements, and those results were checked against IGoR. In a later analysis, TCR-TCR, TCR-HLA and TCR-CMV co-occurrence was scored with hypergeometric tests, and a repertoire-size bias correction was applied to TCR pairs. To estimate false discovery rates, a later analysis permuted the HLA or CMV assignments 20 times. In a later analysis, co-occurring TCRs were grouped using DBSCAN, and TCRdist sequence similarity was added for clustering within HLA-allele-positive subsets. Repertoires with fewer than 30,000 or more than 120,000 public chains, plus five repertoires with anomalous nucleotide sharing, were excluded from co-occurrence clustering. Drawn from immuneACCESS, this table holds only the in-frame rearrangements with V and J called that TCRdb kept. Clones are partly lost; checked studies trace under half to an unresolved V gene and leave the rest unexplained. V, J and clone size were drawn from that table, and D and trimming were deduced from the DNA. A total of around 200,000 clones appear in this sample, approximately 85% of them only once. Together, the top ten hold approximately 2.4% of the sample.

Only one count was recorded for this clone. The target of this receptor is not known. Within one base of it there is no much larger clone, and no base qualities were kept. The cohort was made up of 666 healthy bone marrow donors. Cohort members were all nominally healthy when sampled, although unrecorded immune exposures were likely present. The donor was CMV seronegative and was included in the group of 352 seronegative cohort members. A peripheral blood sample was provided by each donor, and peripheral blood mononuclear cells were used for TCR beta sequencing. The Qiagen DNeasy Blood Extraction Kit was used to extract genomic DNA from the blood cell samples. What the research found in general, with its limitations: Compared with equally common non-associated chains, HLA-associated TCR beta chains in a later analysis were more clonally expanded and had lower generation probabilities. Because counts were too low, seventeen rarely observed V segments, including chromosome 9 orphons, were excluded from the earlier analysis of 587 of the donors. A later analysis reported that several top co-occurrence clusters appeared linked to parvovirus B19, influenza, CMV and Epstein-Barr virus. In vitro tests confirmed that three of the cytomegalovirus-associated TCR beta chains recognize cytomegalovirus antigens. Because the 87-base-pair reads could not distinguish some IMGT-functional V segments, including TRBV6-2 and TRBV6-3, those segments were excluded. A further reported finding was that TCR beta sequences accurately predicted the HLA-A and HLA-B alleles for most subjects in the first cohort. A later analysis found that most CMV-associated TCR beta chains appeared HLA-restricted, with HLA associations seemingly driven largely by CMV exposure. According to the authors, the approach could potentially be generalized to other disease states and immunological phenotypes. This cohort had only TCR beta chains sequenced, and the lack of alpha or paired-chain data limited which features could be detected. When HLA alleles, especially DR and DQ, strongly co-occurred, attributing TCR associations to individual alleles was difficult. Presence/absence analyses assumed roughly uniform sequencing depth across donors, an assumption that may not hold. A cluster of highly shared sequence variants was judged likely to represent a technical artifact of the sequencing pipeline. In a later genetic analysis, a missense DCLRE1C variant was associated with V-gene and J-gene trimming of TCR beta chains, and the association was replicated in an independent cohort. HLA typing was unavailable for some donors at each locus, so association tests used only the typed subset. The classifier was reported to diagnose cytomegalovirus status with high specificity and sensitivity in both the original cohort and the validation cohort. Linkage disequilibrium might explain the correlated functional status among segregating V segments, but an unknown experimental factor could not be ruled out. The study gave a list of 150 to 200 TCR beta chains associated with cytomegalovirus. A later analysis associated about 17,000 TCR beta sequences with specific HLA alleles at a false discovery rate of 0.05. Compared with the roughly 670-donor mean, donors in an Asian-associated ancestry cluster had fewer N-insertions in productive TCRs, according to a later genetic analysis. In a later analysis, TCR association rates were found to vary across HLA loci, with the most associated TCRs seen for DRB1 alleles and the fewest for HLA-C alleles. The only immune exposure information available for the cohort was CMV serostatus. An earlier analysis of approximately 570 of the donors showed that most TCR beta V segments appeared in productive rearrangements either about 87% or about 30% of the time, which broadly matched IMGT annotations. Across donors, most TCR sequences were observed very rarely, whereas some public TCRs were present in many individuals.

The material sequenced was PBMCs. This sequence was found in a woman in her fifties or sixties in good health and CMV-seronegative. This receptor chain uses TRBV29-1 and TRBJ1-1, with TRBD1 tentatively as D gene (5 bases match). The CDR3 corresponds to CSVRRGDGTEAFF. The nucleotide sequence is given as TGCAGCGTCCGGCGGGGCGACGGCACTGAAGCTTTCTTT.